The present entry profiles one TCR beta chain with its context. Its target is not known. This sample is drawn from a study of lymphopenia after photon versus proton radiotherapy. Regarding the study as a whole: Under photons, naive T cells and diversity fell while effector/memory populations rose. Larger post-nadir TCR diversity loss correlated inversely with survival in deceased patients. Survival link was tested only in deceased patients; proton benefit remains a possibility. After lymphocyte nadir, photon-treated repertoires showed oligoclonal expansion, especially CD8+ Temra.

Germline V gene data show CDR1 as MDHEN and CDR2 as SYDVKM. V was shortened by 5 bases and J by 7 bases, with 12 bases between the two germline ends. CDR3 length equals 13 residues. The data were produced by immunoSEQ multiplex PCR, yet TCRdb's version contains in-frame clones alone and is incomplete. Among fewer than 35,000 clones, nearly 90% were seen once, and the ten largest hold around 6.7%. This TCR was sampled from a woman aged 70-85 years with pancreatic cancer. Some clones in this sample may be carry-over from other donors' samples. Specimen: peripheral blood, collected from a patient treated with proton-based radiotherapy. The rearrangement joins TRBV28 to TRBJ2-1, with a possible D match to TRBD1 (6 bases). The CDR3 here is CASSGWTANEQFF. In DNA, the CDR3 is TGTGCCAGCAGTGGTTGGACAGCTAATGAGCAGTTCTTC.